This entry concerns a single T cell receptor (beta chain). Together with a sample-barcoded 5' primer, a J-beta primer mix was included in a second PCR lasting roughly 7 to 11 cycles. Using its own MiXCR run on the 5' RACE reads, TCRdb lists one record per CDR3 protein. The sample shows some 1.7 million distinct CDR3 sequences, roughly 28% of them seen only once. This record comes from a study of blood T cells in healthy people across ages. The sample was blood. The TCR was taken from a woman in her twenties or thirties in good health.

CDR3 in DNA: TGTGCCAGCAGCCTCCTACCTGGGGAGGGCCAAGAGACCCAGTACTTC. This codes for CASSLLPGEGQETQYF. The chain carries TRBV5-5 and TRBJ2-5; 7 bases match TRBD2. The CDR3 runs 16 residues. Per germline, CDR1 SGHKS and CDR2 YYEKEE (reference sequence). V was clipped by 4 bases and J by 1 base; unmatched bases: 10.